Each of the 24 T cell receptor beta chains below was sequenced from the same sample in a study of blood T cell repertoires in COVID-19. Clones were read by immunoSEQ multiplex PCR, and TCRdb kept only the in-frame ones, dropping some. This table has over 100,000 clones, over 85% appearing once. Sequencing used peripheral blood. The source of these receptors is a woman between 45 and 60 years old with COVID-19, enrolled during active disease.

This chain joins TRBV2 and TRBJ1-2; D may be TRBD1 (5 bases). Germline lookup yields CDR1 SNHLY and CDR2 FYNNEI. This CDR3 is 14 amino acids long. Trimming removed 4 bases at V and 3 bases at J, with 12 bases between. The CDR3 bases are TGTGCCAGCAGTGTGAACCGGGGGGACTATGGCTACACCTTC. Protein product: CASSVNRGDYGYTF.

This sequence joins TRBV19 and TRBJ1-4, with D perhaps TRBD1 (5 bases). CDR1 and CDR2 from the germline V gene are LNHDA and SQIVND (reference sequence). Trimming removed 3 bases from V and 5 bases from J, with 13 bases in between. This CDR3 region has 15 residues. CDR3 nucleotides: TGTGCCAGTAGTATTGGGGACTGGGGGAATGAAAAACTGTTTTTT. Residues: CASSIGDWGNEKLFF.

The V and J genes are TRBV18 and TRBJ2-5, with no clear D. V shed 6 bases and J shed 2 bases, with 7 bases lying between them. The CDR3 is 12 residues long. Germline V gene lookup returns CDR1 KGHSH and CDR2 LQKENI. The CDR3 loop reads CASSRIQETQYF. The CDR3 region has the DNA TGTGCCAGCTCGAGGATACAAGAGACCCAGTACTTC. Full variable domain (outside the CDR3, taken from reference TRBV18 and TRBJ2-5): NAGVMQNPRHLVRRRGQEARLRCSPMKGHSHVYWYRQLPEEGLKFMVYLQKENIIDESGMPKERFSAEFPKEGPSILRIQQVVRGDSAAYFCASSRIQETQYFGPGTRLLVL.

Only one count was recorded for this clone. V and J are TRBV5-8 and TRBJ2-1; D not certain. CDR3 size: 14 residues. The V and J ends lost 0 bases and 4 bases respectively, with 8 bases between them. Germline V CDR1 and CDR2: SGHTS, YDEGEE. The CDR3 loop is CASSLVSGYNEQFF. CDR3 nucleotide sequence: TGTGCCAGCAGCTTGGTATCGGGTTACAATGAGCAGTTCTTC.

V usage is TRBV6-6 and J usage is TRBJ1-5, with D hard to call. Trimming took off 6 bases at V and 6 bases at J, with 9 bases between the two ends. CDR3 length: 12 amino acids. The germline CDR1 and CDR2 sequences are MNHNY and SVGAGI (reference sequence). The CDR3: CASRPAGQPQHF. CDR3 bases: TGTGCCAGCAGACCCGCGGGTCAGCCCCAGCATTTT.

V usage is TRBV7-2 and J usage is TRBJ1-2, with 9 bases fitting TRBD1. Germline V gene sequence: CDR1 SGHTA, CDR2 FQGNSA. The CDR3 runs to 14 residues. J was trimmed by 7 bases and V by 5 bases; bases with no gene match: 8. CDR3: CASSTLDRGGGYTF. CDR3 DNA: TGTGCCAGCAGCACCCTGGACAGGGGCGGTGGCTACACCTTC.

This sequence joins TRBV5-1 and TRBJ2-3; D uncertain. Germline V gene lookup returns CDR1 SGHRS and CDR2 YFSETQ. The CDR3 length is 15 residues. V lost 0 bases and J lost 0, with 8 bases in between. Here the CDR3 DNA reads TGCGCCAGCAGCTTGGACGCCACTAGCACAGATACGCAGTATTTT. Protein: CASSLDATSTDTQYF.

This clone was picked up one time. The J gene is TRBJ2-3, the V gene TRBV4-2; 8 bases are shared with TRBD2. CDR3 length equals 16 residues. The ends lost 0 bases at V and 6 bases at J; junction bases unmatched: 8. Germline CDR1 reads LGHNA; CDR2 reads YNFKEQ. CDR3: CASSQEAAGAGDTQYF. The DNA of the CDR3 is TGTGCCAGCAGCCAAGAGGCAGCGGGGGCGGGGGATACGCAGTATTTT.

The CDR3 spells CSARDMRGYTF. The CDR3 region has the DNA TGCAGTGCTAGAGACATGCGAGGCTACACCTTC. The rearrangement uses TRBV20-1 and TRBJ1-2; D gene unclear. The germline V and J ends were trimmed by 0 bases and 8 bases, with 7 bases remaining between them. CDR1 is DFQATT and CDR2 is SNEGSKA in the germline V gene (reference sequence). The CDR3 has 11 residues.

This chain joins TRBV27 and TRBJ2-7; 9 bases are shared with TRBD1. The CDR3 contains 15 residues. CDR1 and CDR2 (germline): MNHEY, SMNVEV (reference sequence). The trim removed 4 bases at V and 3 bases at J, leaving 7 bases unmatched. CDR3 in DNA: TGTGCCAGCAGTTCGGCGGACAGGGGATACTACGAGCAGTACTTC. Translation: CASSSADRGYYEQYF.

The CDR3 loop reads CASSWIGSQGARDGYTF. In DNA, the CDR3 is TGTGCCAGCAGTTGGATCGGGAGTCAGGGGGCGCGGGATGGCTACACCTTC. This chain joins TRBV27 and TRBJ1-2; 8 bases match TRBD1. Germline V lookup: CDR1 MNHEY, CDR2 SMNVEV (reference sequence). After removal of 4 bases from V and 6 bases from J, the junction contained 16 bases not matched to a gene. The CDR3 extends over 17 amino acids.

The chain has TRBV5-1 and TRBJ2-3; D remains unclear. CDR1 SGHRS and CDR2 YFSETQ come from the germline V gene. Trimming removed 0 bases from V and 3 bases from J, with 11 bases in between. CDR3 length equals 15 residues. CDR3 coding DNA: TGCGCCAGCAGCTTGGAGTCGAGTACTACAGATACGCAGTATTTT. Amino acids: CASSLESSTTDTQYF.

This chain joins TRBV5-6 and TRBJ2-1; unclear D gene. This CDR3 is built from 11 residues. CDR1 is SGHDT and CDR2 is YYEEEE in the germline V gene. V lost 2 bases, J lost 6 bases, and 3 bases lay in between. The CDR3 DNA follows: TGTGCCAGCAGCTTCCGCAATGAGCAGTTCTTC. Amino acids: CASSFRNEQFF.

V is TRBV7-9 and J is TRBJ1-1, with a tentative D call TRBD1 (6 bases). With 2 bases removed from V and 0 bases from J, the gap between germline ends came to 22 bases. Per the germline V gene, CDR1 is SEHNR and CDR2 is FQNEAQ (reference sequence). This CDR3 spans 19 amino acids. The CDR3 loop is CASSLYPLGQPPMNTEAFF. The DNA for the CDR3 is TGTGCCAGCAGCTTATATCCCCTAGGACAGCCTCCTATGAACACTGAAGCTTTCTTT.

V is TRBV6-5 and J is TRBJ1-2; D may be TRBD1 (5 bases). The CDR3 has 14 amino acids. V was cut by 5 bases and J by 7 bases, with 17 bases left in between. Per germline, CDR1 MNHEY and CDR2 SVGAGI. The CDR3 DNA sequence: TGTGCCAGCAGTCGAACTCCCCAGGGAGGTGGCTACACCTTC. Its translation: CASSRTPQGGGYTF.

The genes are TRBV3-1 (or the pseudogene TRBV3-2) and TRBJ1-5, with a tentative D call TRBD1 (5 bases). The V gene's germline CDR1 is LGHDT and CDR2 YNNKEL (reference sequence). This CDR3 has 15 residues. Trimming shortened V by 4 bases and J by 11 bases, and 21 bases separated the two germline ends. The CDR3 sequence is CASSPKGPVGMAQHF. CDR3 nucleotide sequence: TGTGCCAGCAGCCCAAAGGGGCCGGTAGGGATGGCCCAGCATTTT.

The rearrangement joins TRBV5-1 to TRBJ2-3; 8 bases agree with TRBD1. The J segment lost 4 bases and the V segment lost 0 bases, leaving 7 bases of the junction unmatched. Germline CDR1 is SGHRS and CDR2 is YFSETQ. The length of the CDR3 is 16 residues. CDR3: CASSLGGRGLADTQYF. In DNA, the CDR3 is TGCGCCAGCAGCTTGGGGGGCAGGGGGCTTGCAGATACGCAGTATTTT.

The chain links TRBV5-1 to TRBJ2-1, with 8 bases that match TRBD2. Per the germline V gene, CDR1 is SGHRS and CDR2 is YFSETQ. The ends lost 4 bases at V and 3 bases at J; junction bases unmatched: 9. The CDR3 totals 16 residues. The CDR3 reads CASSRIGTRVYNEQFF. In DNA form, the CDR3 reads TGCGCCAGCAGCCGGATCGGGACTAGGGTCTACAATGAGCAGTTCTTC.

This chain connects TRBV5-5 to TRBJ2-2; D not resolved. The CDR3 contains 13 residues. V lost 1 base, J lost 5 bases, and 6 bases lay in between. CDR1 is SGHKS and CDR2 is YYEKEE in the germline V gene (reference sequence). CDR3 protein: CASSLLLTGELFF. CDR3 sequence (DNA): TGTGCCAGCAGCTTGTTGTTAACCGGGGAGCTGTTTTTT.

The V gene is TRBV18, the J gene TRBJ2-5, with 7 bases identical to TRBD2. Trimming removed 2 bases from V and 5 bases from J; junction bases left unmatched: 8. This CDR3 contains 15 residues. CDR1 KGHSH and CDR2 LQKENI come from the germline V gene. The CDR3 coding sequence is TGTGCCAGCTCACCATTGGCCCTCGGGAGGGAGACCCAGTACTTC. Amino acid sequence: CASSPLALGRETQYF.

The chain carries TRBV6-5 and TRBJ1-5; D might be TRBD1 (6 bases). The CDR3 is made up of 15 amino acids. The V gene lost 7 bases and the J gene lost 3 bases, with 16 bases spanning the gap. Germline V gene sequence: CDR1 MNHEY, CDR2 SVGAGI. CDR3 bases: TGTGCCAGCACGGGGTCAGGGGCGGTCAATCAGCCCCAGCATTTT. It is translated as CASTGSGAVNQPQHF.

The rearrangement links TRBV6-5 to TRBJ1-2; tentative D call: TRBD1 (6 bases). The CDR3 runs to 14 residues. Germline CDR1 is MNHEY and CDR2 is SVGAGI. With 5 bases removed from V and 8 bases from J, the gap between germline ends came to 18 bases. The CDR3 loop is CASSQGSRIGGYTF. The CDR3 region has the DNA TGTGCCAGCAGTCAGGGGTCCAGGATCGGAGGCTACACCTTC.

The rearrangement uses TRBV19 and TRBJ1-5; possibly TRBD1 for D (5 bases). V was pared by 8 bases and J by 9 bases, with 23 bases between. This CDR3 spans 15 amino acids. Germline CDR1 LNHDA, CDR2 SQIVND (reference sequence). This chain's CDR3 is CASQAQARNSGPQHF. Written as DNA, the CDR3 is TGTGCCAGTCAGGCACAGGCCCGGAATTCTGGGCCCCAGCATTTT.

Only one count was recorded for this clone. This chain joins TRBV2 and TRBJ1-1; TRBD1 might be the D (5 bases). Germline V gene data show CDR1 as SNHLY and CDR2 as FYNNEI. There are 12 residues in the CDR3. Trimming left V 2 bases short and J 5 bases short, with 6 bases between. CDR3 region: CASSERGTEAFF. CDR3 coding DNA: TGTGCCAGCAGTGAAAGGGGAACTGAAGCTTTCTTT.